Listed below are T cell receptor beta chains from one sample, sequenced in a study of T-cell memory formation after mild COVID-19. TCRdb used MiXCR to reprocess the 5' RACE reads, holding one entry per CDR3 protein. The table records some 290,000 distinct CDR3 sequences, 16% of them present only once. Material for sequencing was PBMCs or a T cell subset sorted from them (not recorded which). The receptor set was obtained from a man aged 18 to 35 who had mild COVID-19 (a few samples of this study predate the infection). Cell type and time point are not known. CDR3s include the opening cysteine and the closing phenylalanine or tryptophan. The D gene is left open where the match is weak. Size values are once, few and many counts, or a class for expanded clones, and some rows have none.

>NA|TRBV5-4|TRBJ2-3|TRBD2
CASSPGASGGPTDTQYF
TGTGCCAGCAGCCCGGGGGCTAGCGGGGGACCCACAGATACGCAGTATTTT
>many|TRBV5-1|TRBJ2-3|NA
CASSPAGGLSTDTQYF
TGCGCCAGCAGCCCGGCCGGGGGGCTTAGCACAGATACGCAGTATTTT
>NA|TRBV13|TRBJ2-5|NA
CASSPLGGEETQYF
TGTGCCAGCAGCCCTCTAGGGGGGGAGGAGACCCAGTACTTC
>few|TRBV12-3/TRBV12-4|TRBJ1-1|TRBD1
CASSPGQGRRRFF
TGTGCCAGCAGCCCCGGACAGGGAAGAAGGCGGTTCTTT
>NA|TRBV6-5|TRBJ2-5|TRBD2
CASKVRGGSETQYF
TGTGCCAGCAAAGTCCGGGGGGGTTCGGAGACCCAGTACTTC
>NA|TRBV7-2|TRBJ1-1|NA
CASSLVGGEQAFF
TGTGCCAGCAGCCTAGTAGGGGGGGAGCAGGCTTTCTTT
>NA|TRBV28|TRBJ2-2|NA
CASRTSNTGELFF
TGTGCCAGCAGGACATCGAACACCGGGGAGCTGTTTTTT
>few|TRBV4-3|TRBJ2-7|NA
CASSQGWTNSYEQYF
TGCGCCAGCAGCCAAGGGTGGACTAACTCCTACGAGCAGTACTTC
>few|TRBV7-7|TRBJ2-5|NA
CASRQDARETQYF
TGTGCCAGCAGGCAGGACGCCCGGGAGACCCAGTACTTC
>NA|TRBV29-1|TRBJ2-5|TRBD2
CSVLGTSGDQETQYF
TGCAGCGTCCTCGGGACTAGCGGAGACCAAGAGACCCAGTACTTC
>many|TRBV5-1|TRBJ2-5|TRBD1
CASSRGQGQETQYF
TGCGCCAGCAGCCGTGGACAGGGCCAAGAGACCCAGTACTTC
>NA|TRBV29-1|TRBJ2-1|TRBD1
CSVGFTGTGVFNEQFF
TGCAGCGTTGGCTTTACCGGGACAGGGGTGTTCAATGAGCAGTTCTTC
>NA|TRBV7-2|TRBJ2-5|NA
CASSLVVKETQYF
TGTGCCAGCAGCTTAGTTGTTAAAGAGACCCAGTACTTC
>many|TRBV7-2|TRBJ2-2|TRBD2
CASSAGLASGELFF
TGTGCCAGCAGCGCGGGACTAGCCTCCGGGGAGCTGTTTTTT
>few|TRBV7-2|TRBJ1-1|TRBD1
CASSPYPTGMDTEAFF
TGTGCCAGCAGCCCGTACCCGACAGGGATGGACACTGAAGCTTTCTTT
>many|TRBV27|TRBJ1-4|NA
CASSFPGTEKLFF
TGTGCCAGCAGTTTTCCCGGGACCGAAAAACTGTTTTTT
>many|TRBV10-3|TRBJ2-7|NA
CAISDTKGRIEQYF
TGTGCCATCAGTGACACTAAGGGACGGATCGAGCAGTACTTC
>few|TRBV6-6|TRBJ1-1|NA
CASSYFHGQYTEAFF
TGTGCCAGCAGTTACTTTCACGGACAGTACACTGAAGCTTTCTTT
>few|TRBV12-3/TRBV12-4|TRBJ2-7|NA
CASRQGRFYEQYF
TGTGCCAGCAGACAGGGTCGTTTCTACGAGCAGTACTTC
>many|TRBV5-5|TRBJ2-7|NA
CASSAPEGHEQYF
TGTGCCAGCAGCGCCCCGGAGGGTCACGAGCAGTACTTC
>few|TRBV29-1|TRBJ2-1|TRBD1
CSAGQGARNEQFF
TGCAGCGCAGGACAGGGGGCTCGCAATGAGCAGTTCTTC
>few|TRBV9|TRBJ2-6|NA
CASSSTEKYSGANVLTF
TGTGCCAGCAGCTCGACAGAAAAGTACTCTGGGGCCAACGTCCTGACTTTC
>NA|TRBV4-1|TRBJ1-4|TRBD1
CASSWRNRGGEKLFF
TGCGCCAGCAGCTGGAGGAACAGGGGAGGAGAAAAACTGTTTTTT
>many|TRBV12-3/TRBV12-4|TRBJ2-1|NA
CASSPPYNEQFF
TGTGCCAGCAGCCCGCCCTACAATGAGCAGTTCTTC
>NA|TRBV6-5|TRBJ2-5|NA
CASSRRVGQETQYF
TGTGCCAGCAGCCGCAGGGTAGGGCAAGAGACCCAGTACTTC
>NA|TRBV10-3|TRBJ1-2|NA
CAISVSGASGYTF
TGTGCCATCAGTGTATCGGGGGCGAGTGGCTACACCTTC
>many|TRBV29-1|TRBJ2-7|NA
CSVTRHTGNEVVAEQYF
TGCAGCGTTACAAGACATACCGGGAATGAGGTAGTTGCCGAGCAGTACTTC
>NA|TRBV3-1|TRBJ2-7|TRBD1
CASSYRGGGYEQYF
TGTGCCAGCAGTTATAGAGGGGGCGGCTACGAGCAGTACTTC
>NA|TRBV20-1|TRBJ1-4|NA
CSAYPTNEKLFF
TGCAGTGCGTATCCAACTAATGAAAAACTGTTTTTT
>NA|TRBV5-1|TRBJ2-1|NA
CASSIAATRGNEQFF
TGCGCCAGCAGCATAGCGGCCACCAGGGGGAATGAGCAGTTCTTC
>many|TRBV7-3|TRBJ2-1|NA
CASSFLFNEQFF
TGTGCCAGCAGCTTTCTTTTCAATGAGCAGTTCTTC
>NA|TRBV11-2|TRBJ2-3|TRBD2
CASSFTSGGLDTQYF
TGTGCCAGCAGCTTTACTAGCGGGGGGTTAGATACGCAGTATTTT
>NA|TRBV29-1|TRBJ2-3|NA
CSVETVDRTDTQYF
TGCAGCGTTGAAACTGTCGACCGCACAGATACGCAGTATTTT
>few|TRBV7-6|TRBJ2-1|NA
CASSHPWGVRNEQFF
TGTGCCAGCAGCCACCCCTGGGGGGTGCGGAATGAGCAGTTCTTC
>many|TRBV29-1|TRBJ2-1|NA
CSGTRTGVGNEQFF
TGCAGCGGGACTCGGACCGGGGTTGGGAATGAGCAGTTCTTC
>NA|TRBV9|TRBJ1-2|NA
CASSSGEIYGYTF
TGTGCCAGCTCTTCAGGGGAGATCTATGGCTACACCTTC
>few|TRBV6-5|TRBJ2-2|NA
CASSYGGGLGELFF
TGTGCCAGCAGTTACGGTGGGGGGCTTGGGGAGCTGTTTTTT
>many|TRBV7-2|TRBJ2-5|TRBD2
CASSLNRGGQETQYF
TGTGCCAGCAGCTTGAACCGGGGGGGCCAAGAGACCCAGTACTTC
>NA|TRBV4-2|TRBJ1-5|NA
CASSVPGGNQPQHF
TGTGCCAGCAGCGTCCCCGGGGGGAATCAGCCCCAGCATTTT
>NA|TRBV4-1|TRBJ1-2|NA
CASSHPPGGTF
TGCGCCAGCAGCCATCCTCCGGGCGGCACCTTC
>NA|TRBV9|TRBJ2-1|TRBD2
CASSVTPGGYLLF
TGTGCAAGCAGCGTTACACCCGGGGGGTATTTGCTCTTC